These T cell receptor beta chains were read from a single sample in a study of blood T cell repertoires in COVID-19. Measured with immunoSEQ multiplex PCR; TCRdb has only the in-frame clones, and not every one. The table lists approximately 70,000 clones, around 79% of them singletons. The sequenced sample was peripheral blood. Source of these receptors: a woman aged 65 to 85 with acute or convalescent COVID-19. Both conserved end residues are part of each CDR3. The D gene is left open where the match is weak. Clone size appears in some rows only: once, few, many, or a class for an expanded clone.

CDR3nt	CDR3aa	v_gene	j_gene	abundance	d_gene
TGTGCCAGCAGTTATTACAGGGGAGGAGGGTTCTACGAGCAGTACTTC	CASSYYRGGGFYEQYF	TRBV6-2/TRBV6-3	TRBJ2-7	.	.
TGTGCCAGCCGACCATTGGGACAGGGGGCGAGAGGCTACACCTTC	CASRPLGQGARGYTF	TRBV28	TRBJ1-2	.	TRBD1
TGTGCCAGCAGCTTAGGCCGAGGGCGTGGCACCTACGAGCAGTACTTC	CASSLGRGRGTYEQYF	TRBV7-8	TRBJ2-7	few	.
TGTGCCTGGAGTGCGGGACAGGGGAATTCACCCCTCCACTTT	CAWSAGQGNSPLHF	TRBV30	TRBJ1-6	.	TRBD1
TGTGCCAGCAGCTTACAGGGGGGACGCGGTGAGCAGTTCTTC	CASSLQGGRGEQFF	TRBV11-3	TRBJ2-1	.	.
TGTGCCAGCAGCTCCGGAGAGACCCAGTACTTC	CASSSGETQYF	TRBV7-3	TRBJ2-5	few	.
TGTGCCAGCAGCTCGCGGACAGGGGTCGAGAACACTGAAGCTTTCTTT	CASSSRTGVENTEAFF	TRBV7-8	TRBJ1-1	few	TRBD1
TGTGCCAGCAGCTTACGATTAGGACAGGGAACGTTCGGCAATCAGCCCCAGCATTTT	CASSLRLGQGTFGNQPQHF	TRBV7-7	TRBJ1-5	.	TRBD1
TGCGCCAGCAGCCAAGCCTACAGGGGAAGCTCCTACAATGAGCAGTTCTTC	CASSQAYRGSSYNEQFF	TRBV4-3	TRBJ2-1	.	TRBD1
TGTGCCAGCAGTTTGATCGGGACACAAATTCTAGGCTATGGCTACACCTTC	CASSLIGTQILGYGYTF	TRBV28	TRBJ1-2	.	.
TGTGCCAGCAGCCTGACTAGCGCCTACGAGCAGTACTTC	CASSLTSAYEQYF	TRBV7-8	TRBJ2-7	.	TRBD2
TGTGCCATCACTGGACAGCTGAACACTGAAGCTTTCTTT	CAITGQLNTEAFF	TRBV10-3	TRBJ1-1	once	.
TGTGCCAGCGGAAAAGGACTCTTCGGGGAGCTGTTTTTT	CASGKGLFGELFF	TRBV14	TRBJ2-2	.	.
TGTGCCAGCAACGGACAGGGGTACGAGCAGTACTTC	CASNGQGYEQYF	TRBV6-5	TRBJ2-7	.	TRBD1
TGTGCCAGCAGCCCCGGACTAGCGGGATTTTACAATGAGCAGTTCTTC	CASSPGLAGFYNEQFF	TRBV11-2	TRBJ2-1	once	TRBD2
TGTGCCAGCAGCCCTGTTAAGGGACAGGGGGGTGGCTACACCTTC	CASSPVKGQGGGYTF	TRBV3-1/TRBV3-2	TRBJ1-2	.	TRBD1
TGTGCCAGCAGCTTAGCGGGGGGGGCGAGTCGAAACCCTAATTCACCCCTCCACTTT	CASSLAGGASRNPNSPLHF	TRBV7-9	TRBJ1-6	.	.
TGTGCCAGCAGCTGGAGGACAGGGGGCACCGGGGAGCTGTTTTTT	CASSWRTGGTGELFF	TRBV7-2	TRBJ2-2	.	TRBD1
TGTGCCAGCAGCTTAGGCCCCATAGGGGGGAACACTGAAGCTTTCTTT	CASSLGPIGGNTEAFF	TRBV11-2	TRBJ1-1	.	.
TGCAGCGTTACGACTAGCGGAAAGTACGAGCAGTACTTC	CSVTTSGKYEQYF	TRBV29-1	TRBJ2-7	.	TRBD2
TGTGCCAGCAGCCAGGCCGGGACTAGATACGAGACCCAGTACTTC	CASSQAGTRYETQYF	TRBV3-1/TRBV3-2	TRBJ2-5	.	TRBD2
TGCGCCAGCAGCCCGTTCAGGGGCACAGATACGCAGTATTTT	CASSPFRGTDTQYF	TRBV4-1	TRBJ2-3	.	.
TGTGCCAGCAGCTTAGTTGGCAGAAAGAACACTGAAGCTTTCTTT	CASSLVGRKNTEAFF	TRBV7-9	TRBJ1-1	once	.
TGCAGCGTTGAAGGCGGGGACAGGGGTGACAATGAGCAGTTCTTC	CSVEGGDRGDNEQFF	TRBV29-1	TRBJ2-1	once	TRBD1
TGTGCCAGCAGCGTAGGACTCGCCCGGACTAGCGGGAGCGAGGACGAGCAGTACTTC	CASSVGLARTSGSEDEQYF	TRBV9	TRBJ2-7	few	TRBD2
TGTGCCAGTAGTAAGACTCGTAGCTCCTACAATGAGCAGTTCTTC	CASSKTRSSYNEQFF	TRBV19	TRBJ2-1	.	.
TGCGCCAGCAGCTCGGGCAGGGTTGAAAAACTGTTTTTT	CASSSGRVEKLFF	TRBV5-1	TRBJ1-4	.	.
TGTGCCAGCAGTTTACGACAGGGCCATGGCTACACCTTC	CASSLRQGHGYTF	TRBV27	TRBJ1-2	.	TRBD1
TGTGCCAGCATGGGACTAGCGGGGGGTCACTCCTACAATGAGCAGTTCTTC	CASMGLAGGHSYNEQFF	TRBV2	TRBJ2-1	.	TRBD2
TGTGCCAGCAGTGAAGCGCGGGGGGCCGTTGGAAACACCATATATTTT	CASSEARGAVGNTIYF	TRBV2	TRBJ1-3	.	.
TGTGCCAGCAGCCCAGTCACAGGGAACAGTGGAAACACCATATATTTT	CASSPVTGNSGNTIYF	TRBV3-1/TRBV3-2	TRBJ1-3	.	.
TGTGCCACCAGCGGGGTAAACAATGAGCAGTTCTTC	CATSGVNNEQFF	TRBV24-1	TRBJ2-1	.	.
TGTGCCTGGAGTGCTGGACAGTATAATTCACCCCTCCACTTT	CAWSAGQYNSPLHF	TRBV30	TRBJ1-6	.	.
TGTGCCAGCAGTGACGCAGCGGAGGGGTATGGCTACACCTTC	CASSDAAEGYGYTF	TRBV2	TRBJ1-2	.	.
TGCGCCAGCAGCTTGGTGATAGCGGGTGTAGGTGATACGCAGTATTTT	CASSLVIAGVGDTQYF	TRBV5-1	TRBJ2-3	.	TRBD2
TGTGCCAGCAGCTTAGTCAGGAGAAAGGCGGTTCGGGACAGACGAGACGGGGAGCTGTTTTTT	CASSLVRRKAVRDRRDGELFF	TRBV7-7	TRBJ2-2	.	TRBD1
TGTGCTAGTGGTACACAGGGGAACACTGAAGCTTTCTTT	CASGTQGNTEAFF	TRBV12-5	TRBJ1-1	few	.
TGCACCAGCAGCCCCTCCCCTCTCTCTGGGGCCAACGTCCTGACTTTC	CTSSPSPLSGANVLTF	TRBV1	TRBJ2-6	.	.
TGTGCCAGCAGCAAAGGACGGAGCTCTGGAAACACCATATATTTT	CASSKGRSSGNTIYF	TRBV21-1	TRBJ1-3	.	.
TGCGCCAGCAGCTTACCAACAGGGGAAGGAAACACCATATATTTT	CASSLPTGEGNTIYF	TRBV5-1	TRBJ1-3	.	TRBD1
TGTGCCAGTAGTGCGGCGGGCGGGGGTCAGCCCCAGCATTTT	CASSAAGGGQPQHF	TRBV19	TRBJ1-5	.	.
TGTGCCAGCAGCCCGACGACTTTGCCGGGGGTCGAGCAGTACTTC	CASSPTTLPGVEQYF	TRBV3-1/TRBV3-2	TRBJ2-7	.	.
TGTGCCAGTAGTAAACCGGGACTAGCGGAAGATACGCAGTATTTT	CASSKPGLAEDTQYF	TRBV19	TRBJ2-3	.	TRBD2
TGTGCCAGCAGCCCACGCAGTAACACTGAAGCTTTCTTT	CASSPRSNTEAFF	TRBV3-1/TRBV3-2	TRBJ1-1	.	.
TGTGCCTGGAGTCCCCTCCTAGCGGGAGGCAATGAGCAGTTCTTC	CAWSPLLAGGNEQFF	TRBV30	TRBJ2-1	.	TRBD2
TGCGCCAGCAGCTTGGATGGACAGAGAACCCGTACCATTACAGATACGCAGTATTTT	CASSLDGQRTRTITDTQYF	TRBV5-1	TRBJ2-3	.	.
TGTGCCAGCAGCCGTGACTCCAATGAGCAGTTCTTC	CASSRDSNEQFF	TRBV3-1/TRBV3-2	TRBJ2-1	.	.
TGCAGCGGAGGACAGTCCGGGGAGACCCAGTACTTC	CSGGQSGETQYF	TRBV29-1	TRBJ2-5	.	.
TGTGCCAGCGGACGACAGCACTTCTACAATGAGCAGTTCTTC	CASGRQHFYNEQFF	TRBV5-6	TRBJ2-1	few	.
TGTGCCAGCAGCGTAGCTCCGCTGGCGAACACTGAAGCTTTCTTT	CASSVAPLANTEAFF	TRBV9	TRBJ1-1	.	.
TGTGCCAGCAGCTTAGGAGGGTCCCAGCATTTT	CASSLGGSQHF	TRBV7-2	TRBJ1-5	.	.
TGCGCCAGCAGCTTGGGGGCCGGGAATGGAAACACCATATATTTT	CASSLGAGNGNTIYF	TRBV5-1	TRBJ1-3	.	.
TGTGCCAGCAGTGAAGAAGGGACAGGCCGCTCTGGAAACACCATATATTTT	CASSEEGTGRSGNTIYF	TRBV25-1	TRBJ1-3	.	TRBD1
TGTGCCAGCAGCTTAGATTTGACAGGCTACGGGGATCAGCCCCAGCATTTT	CASSLDLTGYGDQPQHF	TRBV7-8	TRBJ1-5	.	.
TGTGCCAGCAGCTTAGGACAGGTTCGAAACACCATATATTTT	CASSLGQVRNTIYF	TRBV7-9	TRBJ1-3	.	.
TGTGCCAGCTCTTTACCCGGAGGAGGTCCCACTGAAGCTTTCTTT	CASSLPGGGPTEAFF	TRBV7-6	TRBJ1-1	.	.
TGCGCCAGCAGCTTGGAAGTCGACAGGGCCGGGGAGCAGTACTTC	CASSLEVDRAGEQYF	TRBV5-1	TRBJ2-7	.	TRBD1
TGTGCCAGTAGTTTCACGGGGGAAGGATCTGTGTACGAGCAGTACTTC	CASSFTGEGSVYEQYF	TRBV19	TRBJ2-7	few	.
TGCGCCAGCAGCTTGCAGGGGGCTAATGAAAAACTGTTTTTT	CASSLQGANEKLFF	TRBV5-1	TRBJ1-4	.	TRBD1
TGTGCCAGCAGCGTTTCGACAGGGGATGGCTACGAGCAGTACTTC	CASSVSTGDGYEQYF	TRBV9	TRBJ2-7	.	TRBD1